This TCR beta chain was obtained from a study of post-analysis software for immune sequencing data. Study conclusions and caveats: People with multiple sclerosis had a significantly lower normalized Chao1 diversity than controls did. By F measure, strong co-clustering occurred among samples prepared in the same batch. Patients carried roughly 5 TRBV segments more frequently than controls did, and TRBV5-6, TRBV5-1 and TRBV20-1 were among them.

Germline V gives CDR1 SGHKS, CDR2 YYEKEE (reference sequence). This CDR3 region has 16 residues. Concerning this clonotype: The target antigen is unknown. One end of the junction does not line up with germline, which may come from a read error.

TCR beta cDNA libraries had unique molecular identifiers. In TCRdb, the PCR reads were re-called with MiXCR into one record per CDR3 protein. The table records about 770,000 distinct CDR3 sequences, under 60% of them present only once. The rearrangement joins TRBV5-5 to TRBJ1-1; 7 nucleotides match TRBD1. Sequencing was performed on blood. The origin of this receptor is a girl aged 10 to 17 with multiple sclerosis. CDR3 amino acids: CASSLDPGQLNTEAFF. The CDR3 DNA follows: TGTGCCAGCAGTTTGGACCCGGGACAGTTGAACACTGAAGCTTTCTTT.